The 30 T cell receptor beta chains listed next were all sequenced from one sample in a study of blood T cells in healthy people across ages. A second PCR of about 7 to 11 cycles used a sample-barcoded 5' primer and a J-beta primer mix. TCRdb re-called the 5' RACE reads with MiXCR, one entry per CDR3 protein. In the table there are around 1.5 million distinct CDR3 sequences, about 35% of which are singletons. Sequenced material: blood. These receptors originate from a woman under 40 in good health.

This clonotype was observed many times. The rearrangement joins TRBV30 to TRBJ2-1; 9 nucleotides line up with TRBD2. The germline V gene has CDR1 GTSNPN and CDR2 SVGIG (reference sequence). The CDR3 extends over 12 amino acids. The V segment lost 2 bases and the J segment 10 bases; nucleotides outside the gene matches: 3. For the CDR3, the DNA is TGTGCCTGGAGTAGGCTAGCGGGGGAGCAGTTCTTC. It yields the protein CAWSRLAGEQFF.

CDR3 DNA: TGTGCCAGCAGCCATCACAGGGAGGTCGTTTTGACAGATACGCAGTATTTT. It translates to CASSHHREVVLTDTQYF. The rearrangement joins TRBV3-1 to TRBJ2-3; D is perhaps TRBD1 or TRBD2 (6 bases each). V was shortened by 3 bases and J by 3 bases, with 19 bases between the two germline ends. This CDR3 has 17 amino acids. Germline V gives CDR1 LGHDT, CDR2 YNNKEL (reference sequence).

This clonotype appeared a few times. The chain links TRBV5-4 to TRBJ1-2; 10 nucleotides line up with TRBD1. The V gene's germline CDR1 is SGHNT and CDR2 YYREEE (reference sequence). Trimming at V came to 4 bases and at J to 0 bases, leaving 9 bases not matched to a gene. The CDR3 length is 17 residues. CDR3 in amino acids: CASSPGTGVLANYGYTF. The CDR3, as DNA: TGTGCCAGCAGCCCCGGGACAGGGGTATTAGCTAACTATGGCTACACCTTC. Filled out from reference TRBV5-4 and TRBJ1-2, the complete variable domain reads ETGVTQSPTHLIKTRGQQVTLRCSSQSGHNTVSWYQQALGQGPQFIFQYYREEENGRGNFPPRFSGLQFPNYSSELNVNALELDDSALYLCASSPGTGVLANYGYTFGSGTRLTVV.

This clonotype came up a few times. This rearrangement joins TRBV3-1 to TRBJ2-7, with D possibly being TRBD2 (6 bases). The CDR3 totals 14 residues. Trimming stripped 3 bases from V and 0 bases from J, with 9 bases between. Germline V gives CDR1 LGHDT, CDR2 YNNKEL (reference sequence). CDR3 sequence reads: CASSHRSGSYEQYF. DNA for the CDR3: TGTGCCAGCAGCCATCGTAGCGGCTCCTACGAGCAGTACTTC.

The chain uses TRBV9 and TRBJ1-5; D call uncertain. V lost 4 bases to trimming and J lost 12 bases, with 17 bases between them. CDR3 size: 13 residues. Germline values: CDR1 SGDLS, CDR2 YYNGEE. CDR3 coding DNA: TGTGCCAGCAGCCCCGGTGTGGTTTCGGACCAGCATTTT. Protein: CASSPGVVSDQHF.

This clonotype showed up just a few times. This chain links TRBV5-5 with TRBJ2-7, with 8 positions matching TRBD1. Trimming took 4 bases from V and 5 from J; bases not matched to a gene: 8. In germline, CDR1 is SGHKS, CDR2 YYEKEE (reference sequence). The CDR3 extends over 14 amino acids. The CDR3 nucleotides are TGTGCCAGCAGCAGGAGGACAGGGAGCGACGAGCAGTACTTC. It specifies CASSRRTGSDEQYF.

This sequence joins TRBV6-5 and TRBJ1-6, with 10 positions matching TRBD1. This CDR3 is built from 17 residues. Germline V gene sequence: CDR1 MNHEY, CDR2 SVGAGI. The J segment lost 9 bases and the V segment lost 0 bases, leaving 8 bases of the junction unmatched. The CDR3 DNA reads as TGTGCCAGCAGTTACTCGAGACAGGGGGCATCAAGTTCACCCCTCCACTTT. The encoded protein is CASSYSRQGASSSPLHF.

This clonotype was picked up many times. The chain links TRBV27 to TRBJ2-1; D not resolved. The CDR3 is 13 amino acids. In germline, CDR1 is MNHEY, CDR2 SMNVEV (reference sequence). Trimming took 5 bases from V and 4 from J, leaving 9 bases between them. The CDR3, as DNA: TGTGCCAGCAGTAGTGACCTATACAATGAGCAGTTCTTC. It is translated as CASSSDLYNEQFF.

This chain uses TRBV21-1 with TRBJ1-1; TRBD1 reflects the table's D call only, with no check against the DNA. TRBV21-1 is given as a pseudogene. The CDR3 has 16 amino acids. CDR3 loop: CASTPGWRSMNTEAFF. CDR3 bases: TGTGCCAGCACCCCCGGTTGGAGAAGTATGAACACTGAAGCTTTCTTT.

The J gene is TRBJ1-4, the V gene TRBV5-1; D perhaps matches TRBD1 (6 bases). Germline CDR1 is SGHRS and CDR2 is YFSETQ. The CDR3 spans 14 residues. Trimming took off 0 bases at V and 7 bases at J, with 10 bases between the two ends. CDR3 bases: TGCGCCAGCAGCTTGGAGGGACAAGTTGAAAAACTGTTTTTT. It yields the protein CASSLEGQVEKLFF.

This clonotype was seen just once. The J gene is TRBJ2-6, the V gene TRBV28; D ambiguous. CDR3 length equals 15 residues. CDR1 MDHEN and CDR2 SYDVKM come from the germline V gene. V was shortened by 4 bases and J by 2 bases, with 9 bases between the two germline ends. This CDR3 is CASSYGVTGANVLTF. Here the CDR3 DNA reads TGTGCCAGCAGTTATGGGGTCACTGGGGCCAACGTCCTGACTTTC.

This clonotype came up a few times. The chain combines TRBV2 with TRBJ2-3; possible D gene TRBD2, 5 bases. V lost 7 bases and J lost 3, with 11 bases in between. The CDR3 is made up of 13 amino acids. The germline V gene encodes CDR1 SNHLY and CDR2 FYNNEI. The CDR3 sequence is CASTPGVTDTQYF. Written as DNA, the CDR3 is TGTGCCAGCACCCCCGGGGTTACAGATACGCAGTATTTT. Filled out from reference TRBV2 and TRBJ2-3, the complete variable domain reads EPEVTQTPSHQVTQMGQEVILRCVPISNHLYFYWYRQILGQKVEFLVSFYNNEISEKSEIFDDQFSVERPDGSNFTLKIRSTKLEDSAMYFCASTPGVTDTQYFGPGTRLTVL.

This clonotype has more than one count but fewer than ten. The J gene is TRBJ2-7, the V gene TRBV9; TRBD1 aligns across 8 bases. Germline lookup yields CDR1 SGDLS and CDR2 YYNGEE. The CDR3 has 14 residues. J was trimmed by 6 bases and V by 3 bases; bases with no gene match: 8. In DNA form, the CDR3 reads TGTGCCAGCAGCGCCGGGACAGGTCTGAGCGAGCAGTACTTC. Translation gives CASSAGTGLSEQYF.

The sample holds a few counts of this clonotype. CDR3 DNA: TGTGCCAGCAGCGCCGCCCGCGGAAGATACAATGAGCAGTTCTTC. Its protein product is CASSAARGRYNEQFF. The rearrangement uses TRBV7-9 and TRBJ2-1; D gene uncertain. Germline V gives CDR1 SEHNR, CDR2 FQNEAQ (reference sequence). The length of the CDR3 is 15 residues. Trimming removed 5 bases at V and 4 bases at J, with 15 bases between. Full variable domain (missing parts from reference TRBV7-9 and TRBJ2-1): DTGVSQNPRHKITKRGQNVTFRCDPISEHNRLYWYRQTLGQGPEFLTYFQNEAQLEKSRLLSDRFSAERPKGSFSTLEIQRTEQGDSAMYLCASSAARGRYNEQFFGPGTRLTVL.

The chain uses TRBV27 and TRBJ1-2; weak D call: TRBD1 (5 bases). This CDR3 contains 14 residues. Trimming pared 3 bases from V and 7 bases from J, leaving 15 bases between. Germline V gene lookup returns CDR1 MNHEY and CDR2 SMNVEV (reference sequence). CDR3 sequence (DNA): TGTGCCAGCAGTTTTGTGGGGGGGATGAGTGGCTACACCTTC. Translation gives CASSFVGGMSGYTF.

The sample holds a few counts of this clonotype. The chain links TRBV11-2 to TRBJ2-1, with 11 positions matching TRBD2. From germline, CDR1 is SGHAT and CDR2 FQNNGV. The J segment lost 6 bases and the V segment lost 4 bases, leaving 8 bases of the junction unmatched. This CDR3 is built from 16 residues. In DNA, the CDR3 is TGTGCCAGCAGCTCTAGGACTAGCGGGCCGGTCAATGAGCAGTTCTTC. Translating it yields CASSSRTSGPVNEQFF. Complete variable domain (other parts from reference TRBV11-2 and TRBJ2-1): EAGVAQSPRYKIIEKRQSVAFWCNPISGHATLYWYQQILGQGPKLLIQFQNNGVVDDSQLPKDRFSAERLKGVDSTLKIQPAKLEDSAVYLCASSSRTSGPVNEQFFGPGTRLTVL.

CDR3 amino acids: CASSDDRLGRDTQYF. CDR3 DNA: TGTGCCAGCAGTGATGACAGGCTAGGAAGGGATACGCAGTATTTT. V gene TRBV2 combines with J gene TRBJ2-3, with a tentative D call TRBD1 (6 bases). CDR3 size: 15 residues. Trimming took off 3 bases at V and 6 bases at J, with 16 bases between the two ends. CDR1 and CDR2 from the germline V gene are SNHLY and FYNNEI.

This rearrangement joins TRBV6-5 to TRBJ2-5, with D perhaps matching TRBD1 or TRBD2 (5 bases each). The tail of the sequence fits TRBJ2-7 better, so the J call may be wrong. This CDR3 region has 15 residues. CDR1 is MNHEY and CDR2 is SVGAGI in the germline V gene. The CDR3 loop reads CASSYSGAGTYEQYF. As DNA, the CDR3 is TGTGCCAGCAGTTACTCCGGGGCGGGCACCTACGAGCAGTACTTC.

This clonotype was picked up a small number of times. This sequence joins TRBV7-9 and TRBJ1-6; perhaps TRBD1 as D (5 bases). Trimming shortened V by 4 bases and J by 5 bases, and 9 bases separated the two germline ends. Germline CDR1 is SEHNR and CDR2 is FQNEAQ (reference sequence). The CDR3 loop spans 14 amino acids. CDR3 bases: TGTGCCAGCAGCTCTCAGGGCCATAATTCACCCCTCCACTTT. Protein: CASSSQGHNSPLHF.

This clonotype showed up many times. This sequence joins TRBV29-1 and TRBJ2-7; 11 bases are a match to TRBD1. V was pared by 1 base and J by 4 bases, with 6 bases of the junction left unmatched. This CDR3 comprises 15 residues. Germline V gene data show CDR1 as SQVTM and CDR2 as ANQGSEA. CDR3 in DNA: TGCAGCGTTGAAGGGCGGACAGGGGGCACGTACGAGCAGTACTTC. Its protein is CSVEGRTGGTYEQYF.

This clonotype was counted a single time. This chain links TRBV7-2 with TRBJ2-5, with 12 bases aligning to TRBD2. The J segment lost 2 bases and the V segment lost 1 base, leaving 5 bases of the junction unmatched. Germline CDR1 and CDR2: SGHTA and FQGNSA. CDR3 length: 17 amino acids. As DNA, the CDR3 is TGTGCCAGCAGCTTAGGACTAGCGGGGGTTCATCAAGAGACCCAGTACTTC. It encodes CASSLGLAGVHQETQYF.

Here the CDR3 DNA reads TGCGCCAGCAGCCCCGGACGGGGCCTCTGGGGCTACACCTTC. Amino acid sequence: CASSPGRGLWGYTF. The gene calls are TRBV5-1 and TRBJ1-2; perhaps TRBD1 as D (5 bases). Per the germline V gene, CDR1 is SGHRS and CDR2 is YFSETQ. The length of the CDR3 is 14 residues. Trimming removed 4 bases from V and 8 bases from J, with 18 bases in between.

V usage is TRBV11-2 and J usage is TRBJ2-5; either TRBD1 or TRBD2 may fit D (5 bases each). Trimming cost V 7 bases and J 5 bases, with 17 bases left between them. The germline V gene encodes CDR1 SGHAT and CDR2 FQNNGV. The CDR3 length is 14 residues. The CDR3 is CASKEGLARETQYF. The CDR3 DNA reads TGTGCCAGCAAAGAGGGGCTAGCTCGCGAGACCCAGTACTTC.

This clonotype was recorded once. The chain combines TRBV5-1 with TRBJ2-3, with D perhaps matching TRBD1 (6 bases). Trimming removed 1 base from V and 4 bases from J, with 22 bases in between. Germline V gene data show CDR1 as SGHRS and CDR2 as YFSETQ. The CDR3 loop spans 18 amino acids. CDR3 sequence: CASSLWGISGAGADTQYF. As DNA, the CDR3 is TGCGCCAGCAGCTTGTGGGGGATTTCAGGGGCCGGGGCAGATACGCAGTATTTT.

This clonotype has a handful of counts. This chain uses TRBV6-1 with TRBJ2-5, with D perhaps matching TRBD1 (5 bases). The CDR3 has 14 residues. The germline V gene encodes CDR1 MNHNS and CDR2 SASEGT. V dropped 2 bases and J dropped 2 bases, with 9 bases sitting between them. CDR3 sequence (DNA): TGTGCCAGCAGTGAACGGACACTTCAAGAGACCCAGTACTTC. It encodes CASSERTLQETQYF.

The V gene is TRBV4-2, the J gene TRBJ2-7; a possible D gene is TRBD2 (6 bases). The V gene's germline CDR1 is LGHNA and CDR2 YNFKEQ. The CDR3 is 18 residues long. V was shortened by 0 bases and J by 3 bases, with 21 bases between the two germline ends. The CDR3 region has the DNA TGTGCCAGCAGCCAAGATCTTACGGGAGATGACATCCACTACGAGCAGTACTTC. As protein: CASSQDLTGDDIHYEQYF.

This clonotype was counted between two and nine times. The chain combines TRBV7-8 with TRBJ2-1; 8 bases match TRBD1. Germline-derived CDR1 and CDR2 are SGHVS and FQNEAQ. Germline trimming cut 1 base from V and 2 bases from J; bases unmatched to any gene: 7. The CDR3 runs 17 residues. CDR3 bases: TGTGCCAGCAGCTTAGGGGGCCGGACAGGGACCTACAATGAGCAGTTCTTC. Amino acid sequence: CASSLGGRTGTYNEQFF.

In its sample, this clonotype was seen a few times. This chain links TRBV6-1 with TRBJ2-7; D perhaps matches TRBD2 (5 bases). The V and J ends lost 0 bases and 1 base respectively, with 13 bases between them. This CDR3 has 16 residues. Germline V CDR1 and CDR2: MNHNS, SASEGT. The CDR3 coding sequence is TGTGCCAGCAGTGAAGCGCTAGGACTCCGGTCCTACGAGCAGTACTTC. It translates to CASSEALGLRSYEQYF.

This clonotype was detected many times. The chain joins TRBV29-1 to TRBJ2-7; 8 bases match TRBD2. Germline trimming cut 6 bases from V and 4 bases from J; bases unmatched to any gene: 11. This CDR3 region has 14 residues. Germline lookup yields CDR1 SQVTM and CDR2 ANQGSEA. CDR3 residues: CSVARTSSLYEQYF. The CDR3 nucleotides are TGCAGCGTGGCCCGGACTAGCAGCCTGTACGAGCAGTACTTC.

Note on this clonotype: The junction shows a germline mismatch at one end, possibly a read error. This chain uses TRBV28 with TRBJ2-3; a possible D gene is TRBD2 (5 bases). The CDR3 runs to 16 residues. CDR1 is MDHEN and CDR2 is SYDVKM in the germline V gene. In DNA, the CDR3 is TGTGCCAGCAGCCCCCCGGTGAGGGATATCACAGATACGCTGTATTTT. Its translation is CASSPPVRDITDTLYF.